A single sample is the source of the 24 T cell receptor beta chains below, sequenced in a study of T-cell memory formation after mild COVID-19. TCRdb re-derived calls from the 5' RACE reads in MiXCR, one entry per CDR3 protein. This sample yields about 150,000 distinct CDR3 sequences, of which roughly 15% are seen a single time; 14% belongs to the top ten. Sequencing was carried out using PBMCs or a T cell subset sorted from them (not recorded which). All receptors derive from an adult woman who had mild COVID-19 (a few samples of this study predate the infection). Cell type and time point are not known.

The CDR3: CASSQGGREDQPQHF. In DNA, the CDR3 is TGCGCCAGCAGCCAAGGCGGCAGGGAGGATCAGCCCCAGCATTTT. The J gene is TRBJ1-5, the V gene TRBV4-1, with D perhaps TRBD1 (5 bases). CDR3 length: 15 residues. The germline V gene encodes CDR1 MGHRA and CDR2 YSYEKL. The V end was cut by 1 base, the J end by 5 bases, with 12 bases between.

CDR3 in amino acids: CSAPTGYEQYF. The CDR3 nucleotides are TGCAGTGCTCCGACAGGCTACGAGCAGTACTTC. This chain joins TRBV20-1 and TRBJ2-7, with D perhaps matching TRBD1 (6 bases). Deletions cut 5 bases from V and 3 bases from J, with 8 bases between. The CDR3 sequence is 11 residues long. The germline V gene encodes CDR1 DFQATT and CDR2 SNEGSKA (reference sequence).

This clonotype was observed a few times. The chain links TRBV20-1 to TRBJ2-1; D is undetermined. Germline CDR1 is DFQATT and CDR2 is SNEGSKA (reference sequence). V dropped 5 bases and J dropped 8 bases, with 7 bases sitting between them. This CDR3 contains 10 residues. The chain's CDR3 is CSALRDEQFF. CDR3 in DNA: TGCAGTGCTTTGCGAGATGAGCAGTTCTTC.

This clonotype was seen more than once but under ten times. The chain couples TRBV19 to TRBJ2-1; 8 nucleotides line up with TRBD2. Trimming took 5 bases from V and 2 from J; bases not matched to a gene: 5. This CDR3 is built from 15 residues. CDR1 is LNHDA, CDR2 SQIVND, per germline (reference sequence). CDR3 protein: CASSVSGRPYNEQFF. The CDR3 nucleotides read TGTGCCAGTAGTGTCAGCGGGAGACCCTACAATGAGCAGTTCTTC.

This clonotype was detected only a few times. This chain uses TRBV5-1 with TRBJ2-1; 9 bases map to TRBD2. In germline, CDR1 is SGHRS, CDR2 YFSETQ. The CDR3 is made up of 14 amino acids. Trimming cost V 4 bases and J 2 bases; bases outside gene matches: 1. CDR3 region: CASSAGGTYNEQFF. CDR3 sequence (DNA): TGCGCCAGCAGCGCGGGAGGGACCTACAATGAGCAGTTCTTC.

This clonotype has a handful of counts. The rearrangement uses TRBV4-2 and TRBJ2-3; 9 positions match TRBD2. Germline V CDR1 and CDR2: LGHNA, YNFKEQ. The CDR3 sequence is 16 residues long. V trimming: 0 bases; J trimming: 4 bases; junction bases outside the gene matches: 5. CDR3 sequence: CASSQDPRGRADTQYF. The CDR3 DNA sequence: TGTGCCAGCAGCCAAGATCCCCGCGGGAGGGCAGATACGCAGTATTTT.

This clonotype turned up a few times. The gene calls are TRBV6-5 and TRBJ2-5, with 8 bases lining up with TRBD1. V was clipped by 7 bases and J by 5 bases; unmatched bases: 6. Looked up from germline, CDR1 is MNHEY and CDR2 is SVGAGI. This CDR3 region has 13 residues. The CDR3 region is CASKRTGRETQYF. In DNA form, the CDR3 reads TGTGCCAGCAAAAGGACAGGGCGCGAGACCCAGTACTTC.

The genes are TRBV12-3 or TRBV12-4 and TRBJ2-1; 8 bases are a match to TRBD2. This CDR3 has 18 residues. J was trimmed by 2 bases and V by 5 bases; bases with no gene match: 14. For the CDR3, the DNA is TGTGCCAGCAGTGCCCCTTTCTCGCGGGGGGTCACCTACAATGAGCAGTTCTTC. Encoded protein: CASSAPFSRGVTYNEQFF.

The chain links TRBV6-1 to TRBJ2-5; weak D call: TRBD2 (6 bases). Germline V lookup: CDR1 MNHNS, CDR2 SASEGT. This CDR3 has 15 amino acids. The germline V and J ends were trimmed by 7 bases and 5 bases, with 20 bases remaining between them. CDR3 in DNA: TGTGCCAGCACCGGAAGTGGGGGACTCGGGGAGACCCAGTACTTC. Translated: CASTGSGGLGETQYF.

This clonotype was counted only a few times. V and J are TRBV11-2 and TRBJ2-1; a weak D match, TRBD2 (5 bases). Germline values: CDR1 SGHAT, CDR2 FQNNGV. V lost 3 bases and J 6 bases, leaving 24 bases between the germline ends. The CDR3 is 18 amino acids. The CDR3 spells CASSLFIVAASKSNEQFF. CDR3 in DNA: TGTGCCAGCAGCTTGTTTATCGTCGCGGCTAGCAAAAGCAATGAGCAGTTCTTC. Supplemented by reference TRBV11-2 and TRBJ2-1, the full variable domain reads EAGVAQSPRYKIIEKRQSVAFWCNPISGHATLYWYQQILGQGPKLLIQFQNNGVVDDSQLPKDRFSAERLKGVDSTLKIQPAKLEDSAVYLCASSLFIVAASKSNEQFFGPGTRLTVL.

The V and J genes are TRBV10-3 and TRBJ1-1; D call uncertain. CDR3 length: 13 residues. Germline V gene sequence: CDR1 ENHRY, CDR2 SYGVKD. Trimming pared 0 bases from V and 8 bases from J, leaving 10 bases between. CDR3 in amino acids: CAISESGRWEAFF. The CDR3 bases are TGTGCCATCAGTGAGTCCGGGAGGTGGGAAGCTTTCTTT.

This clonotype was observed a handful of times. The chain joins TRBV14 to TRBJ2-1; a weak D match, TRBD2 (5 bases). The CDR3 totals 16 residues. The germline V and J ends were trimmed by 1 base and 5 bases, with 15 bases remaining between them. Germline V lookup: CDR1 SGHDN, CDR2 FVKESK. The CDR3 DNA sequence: TGTGCCAGCAGCCAAGCCCTAGGGCGGGTGGACAATGAGCAGTTCTTC. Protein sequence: CASSQALGRVDNEQFF.

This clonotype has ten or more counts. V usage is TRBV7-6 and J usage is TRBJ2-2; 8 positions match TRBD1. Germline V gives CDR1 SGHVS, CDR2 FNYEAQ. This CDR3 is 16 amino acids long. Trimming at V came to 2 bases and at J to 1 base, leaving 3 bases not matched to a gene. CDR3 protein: CASSLLGTGNTGELFF. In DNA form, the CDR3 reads TGTGCCAGCAGCTTACTAGGGACAGGGAACACCGGGGAGCTGTTTTTT. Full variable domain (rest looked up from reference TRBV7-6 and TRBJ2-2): GAGVSQSPRYKVTKRGQDVALRCDPISGHVSLYWYRQALGQGPEFLTYFNYEAQQDKSGLPNDRFSAERPEGSISTLTIQRTEQRDSAMYRCASSLLGTGNTGELFFGEGSRLTVL.

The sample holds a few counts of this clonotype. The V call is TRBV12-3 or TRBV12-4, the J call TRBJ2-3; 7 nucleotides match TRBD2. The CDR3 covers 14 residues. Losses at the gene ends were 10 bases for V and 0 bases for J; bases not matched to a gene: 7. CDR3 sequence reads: CATCWGGSTDTQYF. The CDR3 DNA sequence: TGTGCCACCTGTTGGGGGGGAAGCACAGATACGCAGTATTTT.

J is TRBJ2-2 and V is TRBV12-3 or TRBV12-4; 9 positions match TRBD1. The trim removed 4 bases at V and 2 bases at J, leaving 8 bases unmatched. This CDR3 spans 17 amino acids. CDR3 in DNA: TGTGCCAGCAGTTCTACCGGGACAGGGTCCAACACCGGGGAGCTGTTTTTT. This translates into CASSSTGTGSNTGELFF.

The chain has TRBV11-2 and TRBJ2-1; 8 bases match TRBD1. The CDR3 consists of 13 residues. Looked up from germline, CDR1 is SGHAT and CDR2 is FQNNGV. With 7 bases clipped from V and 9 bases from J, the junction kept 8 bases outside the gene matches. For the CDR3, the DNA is TGTGCCAGCACCCAGACAGGGGAGGTTGAGCAGTTCTTC. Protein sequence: CASTQTGEVEQFF.

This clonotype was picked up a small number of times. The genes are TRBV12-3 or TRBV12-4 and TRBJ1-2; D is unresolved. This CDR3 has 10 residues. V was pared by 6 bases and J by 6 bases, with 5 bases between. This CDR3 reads CASRKDGYTF. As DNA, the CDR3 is TGTGCCAGCAGAAAAGATGGCTACACCTTC.

As DNA, the CDR3 is TGCGCCAGCAGCCGAGGGATGGGGCAAGAGACCCAGTACTTC. It translates to CASSRGMGQETQYF. The chain joins TRBV4-1 to TRBJ2-5; TRBD2 might be the D (5 bases). The ends were cut back, 4 bases at V and 2 bases at J, with 11 bases in the middle. The CDR3 covers 14 residues. The germline CDR1 and CDR2 sequences are MGHRA and YSYEKL.

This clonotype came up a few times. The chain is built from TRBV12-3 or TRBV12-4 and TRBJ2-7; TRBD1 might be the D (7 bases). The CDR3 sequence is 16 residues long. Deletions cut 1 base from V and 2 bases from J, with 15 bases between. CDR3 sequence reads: CASSLGRGTAAYEQYF. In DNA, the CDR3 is TGTGCCAGCAGTTTAGGCCGGGGGACAGCTGCCTACGAGCAGTACTTC.

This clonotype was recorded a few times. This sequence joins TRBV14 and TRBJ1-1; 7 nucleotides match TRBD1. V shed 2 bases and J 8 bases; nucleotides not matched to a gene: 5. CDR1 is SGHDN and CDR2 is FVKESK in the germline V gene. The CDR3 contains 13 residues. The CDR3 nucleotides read TGTGCCAGCAGCCAAACCCGGACAGGAGAAGCTTTCTTT. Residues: CASSQTRTGEAFF.

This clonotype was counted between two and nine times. The CDR3 region has the DNA TGTGCCAGCAGCCCACTAGACAGTTTCTACGAGCAGTACTTC. As protein: CASSPLDSFYEQYF. The chain employs TRBV7-9 and TRBJ2-7; D is possibly TRBD1 or TRBD2 (5 bases each). Trimming shortened V by 5 bases and J by 3 bases, and 14 bases separated the two germline ends. The germline CDR1 and CDR2 sequences are SEHNR and FQNEAQ (reference sequence). This CDR3 contains 14 residues.

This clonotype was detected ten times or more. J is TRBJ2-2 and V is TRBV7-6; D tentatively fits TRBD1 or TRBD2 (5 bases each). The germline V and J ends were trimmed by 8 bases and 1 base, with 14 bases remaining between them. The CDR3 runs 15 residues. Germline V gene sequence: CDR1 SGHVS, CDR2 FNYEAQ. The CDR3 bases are TGTGCCAGCGGGACCGGGATAAGGAACACCGGGGAGCTGTTTTTT. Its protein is CASGTGIRNTGELFF. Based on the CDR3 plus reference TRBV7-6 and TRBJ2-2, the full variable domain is GAGVSQSPRYKVTKRGQDVALRCDPISGHVSLYWYRQALGQGPEFLTYFNYEAQQDKSGLPNDRFSAERPEGSISTLTIQRTEQRDSAMYRCASGTGIRNTGELFFGEGSRLTVL.

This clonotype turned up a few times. CDR3 DNA sequence: TGTGCCAGCAGTTTCGACAGCCAGGAGACCCAGTACTTC. Its translation is CASSFDSQETQYF. The chain has TRBV6-5 and TRBJ2-5, with TRBD1 as a possible D gene (5 bases). The germline V and J ends were trimmed by 4 bases and 5 bases, with 11 bases remaining between them. This CDR3 is built from 13 residues. The V gene's germline CDR1 is MNHEY and CDR2 SVGAGI.

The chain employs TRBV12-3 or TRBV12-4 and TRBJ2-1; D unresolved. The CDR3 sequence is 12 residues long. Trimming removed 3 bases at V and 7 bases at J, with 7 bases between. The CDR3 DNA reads TGTGCCAGCAGTTTCCTGAGTAATGAGCAGTTCTTC. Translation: CASSFLSNEQFF.